This TCR beta chain was recovered during a study of Graves' ophthalmopathy and Graves' hyperthyroidism. Study information: There was a collection of peripheral blood at initial diagnosis, before any treatment. Whole-study results and caveats: For separating ophthalmopathy from stable hyperthyroidism, a 13-signature model gave roughly 90% sensitivity and roughly 78% specificity.

Scientists amplified the TCR beta CDR3 regions from RNA transcripts. The authors performed first-round RT-PCR with HTBI primers and then a second-round multiplex PCR. Each CDR3 protein gets one entry after TCRdb re-called the multiplex PCR reads with MiXCR. The profile shows 740,000 or so distinct CDR3 sequences, 35% to 50% of them singletons. Comments on this clonotype: Its antigen is currently unknown.

V dropped 3 bases and J dropped 1; count of bases not matched to a gene: 2. Germline CDR1 and CDR2: SGHKS and YYEKEE (reference sequence). The CDR3 is 14 residues long. Ophthalmopathy donors were characterized by moderate-to-severe activity, CAS of at least 3, NOSPECS of at least 4, and duration under 3 months. The rearrangement joins TRBV5-5 to TRBJ2-5, with TRBD1 identical over 8 bases. The sample comprised peripheral blood. The origin of this receptor is an adult man with Graves' ophthalmopathy. CDR3 sequence: CASSWTGRQETQYF. CDR3 DNA sequence: TGTGCCAGCAGCTGGACAGGGCGCCAAGAGACCCAGTACTTC.